These 21 T cell receptor beta chains share one sample of origin, sequenced in a study of identifying expanded T cells in peripheral blood. Clones were sequenced by immunoSEQ multiplex PCR, and TCRdb holds only the in-frame ones, with some missing. The sample shows about 85,000 clones, roughly 91% of them seen only once. Sequenced sample: blood. The source of these receptors is a person aged 18-70 years in good health.

The chain is built from TRBV7-8 and TRBJ2-7; D is unclear. V was shortened by 3 bases and J by 1 base, with 13 bases between the two germline ends. Germline V lookup: CDR1 SGHVS, CDR2 FQNEAQ. The CDR3 has 15 amino acids. The chain's CDR3 is CASSFSTSHSYEQYF. The CDR3 nucleotides are TGTGCCAGCAGCTTTTCCACGAGTCATTCCTACGAGCAGTACTTC.

The chain uses TRBV9 and TRBJ2-1; 10 bases are shared with TRBD2. The CDR3 is 16 residues long. Trimming at V came to 0 bases and at J to 10 bases, leaving 10 bases not matched to a gene. CDR1 and CDR2 (germline): SGDLS, YYNGEE. The CDR3 loop is CASSVGPAGGPGEQFF. The CDR3 DNA reads TGTGCCAGCAGCGTAGGTCCAGCGGGGGGGCCTGGGGAGCAGTTCTTC.

The chain couples TRBV18 to TRBJ1-5; the D is unclear. Per germline, CDR1 KGHSH and CDR2 LQKENI. Trimming shortened V by 2 bases and J by 3 bases, and 11 bases separated the two germline ends. This CDR3 has 15 residues. The CDR3 sequence is CASSPVAVINQPQHF. The CDR3 nucleotides are TGTGCCAGCTCACCAGTTGCCGTCATCAATCAGCCCCAGCATTTT.

This clone was recorded once. V gene TRBV5-4 combines with J gene TRBJ2-5; D possibly corresponds to TRBD2 (5 bases). The V gene lost 6 bases and the J gene lost 1 base, with 19 bases spanning the gap. Germline CDR1 is SGHNT and CDR2 is YYREEE (reference sequence). The CDR3 has 16 residues. The CDR3 loop is CASTPRASAGQETQYF. As DNA, the CDR3 is TGTGCCAGCACCCCCCGAGCGAGTGCGGGCCAAGAGACCCAGTACTTC.

The chain links TRBV5-8 to TRBJ2-2; 7 bases match TRBD2. There are 16 residues in the CDR3. V gave up 0 bases and J gave up 1 base; unmatched junction bases: 3. Germline V lookup: CDR1 SGHTS, CDR2 YDEGEE. The CDR3 region has the DNA TGTGCCAGCAGCTTGGAGGCTAGCGGGAACACCGGGGAGCTGTTTTTT. Encoded protein: CASSLEASGNTGELFF.

This clone showed up just once. This chain links TRBV28 with TRBJ1-5, with D hard to call. Germline V gene data show CDR1 as MDHEN and CDR2 as SYDVKM. Trimming stripped 4 bases from V and 4 bases from J, with 2 bases between. The CDR3 loop spans 11 amino acids. The CDR3 DNA follows: TGTGCCAGCAGTTATAATCAGCCCCAGCATTTT. It translates to CASSYNQPQHF.

CDR3 sequence: CASSSGASGAVTDTQYF. The DNA of the CDR3 is TGTGCCAGCAGCTCCGGCGCCAGCGGGGCCGTCACAGATACGCAGTATTTT. V and J are TRBV7-9 and TRBJ2-3; 7 nucleotides match TRBD2. CDR3 size: 17 residues. V gave up 4 bases and J gave up 2 bases; unmatched junction bases: 12. Germline-derived CDR1 and CDR2 are SEHNR and FQNEAQ (reference sequence). Complete variable domain (other parts from reference TRBV7-9 and TRBJ2-3): DTGVSQNPRHKITKRGQNVTFRCDPISEHNRLYWYRQTLGQGPEFLTYFQNEAQLEKSRLLSDRFSAERPKGSFSTLEIQRTEQGDSAMYLCASSSGASGAVTDTQYFGPGTRLTVL.

This clone was counted once. The chain combines TRBV2 with TRBJ2-2, with D perhaps given as TRBD1 or TRBD2 (5 bases each). Germline V lookup: CDR1 SNHLY, CDR2 FYNNEI. CDR3 length equals 16 residues. V was clipped by 10 bases and J by 1 base, with 19 bases between them. The CDR3, as DNA: TGTGCCATCCCTAAAAAGGGACCGGAGAACACCGGGGAGCTGTTTTTT. Translated, it gives CAIPKKGPENTGELFF.

V and J are TRBV6-5 and TRBJ1-2; the D gene is possibly TRBD1 (6 bases). Per the germline V gene, CDR1 is MNHEY and CDR2 is SVGAGI. The CDR3 covers 16 residues. The V end lost 0 bases, the J end lost 2 bases, and 13 bases lay between the germline ends. The chain's CDR3 is CASSYSGTSFNYGYTF. The CDR3 region has the DNA TGTGCCAGCAGTTACTCCGGGACAAGCTTCAACTATGGCTACACCTTC.

For this clone: Germline and junction disagree at one end, which may indicate a read error. The rearrangement uses TRBV12-5 and TRBJ2-3, with 10 bases matching TRBD2. The CDR3 has 18 amino acids. Germline V gives CDR1 LGHNT, CDR2 FRNRAP. The CDR3 spells CASGLVRVAGGPAGTQYF. CDR3 bases: TGTGCCAGTGGTTTGGTACGGGTAGCGGGGGGCCCAGCGGGTACGCAGTATTTT. The whole variable domain, remainder taken from reference TRBV12-5 and TRBJ2-3, is DARVTQTPRHKVTEMGQEVTMRCQPILGHNTVFWYRQTMMQGLELLAYFRNRAPLDDSGMPKDRFSAEMPDATLATLKIQPSEPRDSAVYFCASGLVRVAGGPAGTQYFGPGTRLTVL.

This clone was recorded once. The rearrangement links TRBV7-9 to TRBJ1-1, with D unresolved. Germline CDR1 is SEHNR and CDR2 is FQNEAQ (reference sequence). Between the trimmed V and J ends, which lost 8 bases and 5 bases, there was a span of 15 bases. The CDR3 totals 13 residues. Written as DNA, the CDR3 is TGTGCCAGCGAGTGGGCAGGAGGAACTGAAGCTTTCTTT. It specifies CASEWAGGTEAFF.

CDR3 bases: TGTGCCAGCAGTTTCTCCATGGTTAGAGAAGCTTTCTTT. It translates to CASSFSMVREAFF. V is TRBV2 and J is TRBJ1-1; no clear D gene. Between the trimmed V and J ends, which lost 5 bases and 8 bases, there was a span of 15 bases. The CDR3 is 13 residues long. CDR1 and CDR2 (germline): SNHLY, FYNNEI. Full variable domain (missing parts from reference TRBV2 and TRBJ1-1): EPEVTQTPSHQVTQMGQEVILRCVPISNHLYFYWYRQILGQKVEFLVSFYNNEISEKSEIFDDQFSVERPDGSNFTLKIRSTKLEDSAMYFCASSFSMVREAFFGQGTRLTVV.

The chain uses TRBV16 and TRBJ2-1; a weak D match, TRBD1 (5 bases). In germline, CDR1 is KGHSY, CDR2 FQNENV. V lost 0 bases and J 9 bases, leaving 6 bases between the germline ends. The CDR3 sequence is 12 residues long. As DNA, the CDR3 is TGTGCCAGCAGCCAATCGGGGCGTGAGCAGTTCTTC. Protein: CASSQSGREQFF.

The chain couples TRBV6-5 to TRBJ1-6, with a weak D call TRBD1 (5 bases). V lost 0 bases and J 6 bases, leaving 9 bases between the germline ends. The CDR3 runs 15 residues. From germline, CDR1 is MNHEY and CDR2 SVGAGI. The CDR3 protein is CASSYSGGGNSPLHF. In DNA, the CDR3 is TGTGCCAGCAGTTACTCTGGGGGTGGTAATTCACCCCTCCACTTT.

CDR3 DNA: TGTGCCAGCAGCTTGTTTGGGGGGGACGGTAGCACAGATACGCAGTATTTT. It is translated as CASSLFGGDGSTDTQYF. V and J are TRBV5-6 and TRBJ2-3; TRBD2 matches at 7 bases. Unmatched junction bases numbered 8, after V lost 1 base and J lost 0 bases. The CDR3 sequence is 17 residues long. Germline CDR1 SGHDT, CDR2 YYEEEE.

The rearrangement uses TRBV6-5 and TRBJ2-7, with unresolved D. The CDR3 sequence is 11 residues long. Germline CDR1 reads MNHEY; CDR2 reads SVGAGI. Trimming cost V 2 bases and J 6 bases, with 5 bases left between them. CDR3 coding DNA: TGTGCCAGCAGTTACGGGTCCGAGCAGTACTTC. Translating gives CASSYGSEQYF.

The chain couples TRBV6-5 to TRBJ2-2; 9 nucleotides line up with TRBD1. The ends lost 6 bases at V and 7 bases at J; junction bases unmatched: 9. Germline V gives CDR1 MNHEY, CDR2 SVGAGI. This CDR3 spans 15 amino acids. In DNA, the CDR3 is TGTGCCAGCAGGACTCACAGGGGGCGTATCGGGGAGCTGTTTTTT. Translated, it gives CASRTHRGRIGELFF.

This chain's CDR3 is CASKERGAIRDTQYF. Here the CDR3 DNA reads TGTGCCAGCAAGGAGCGGGGGGCCATAAGGGATACGCAGTATTTT. V usage is TRBV28 and J usage is TRBJ2-3; 9 bases align to TRBD2. The CDR3 consists of 15 residues. Germline V gives CDR1 MDHEN, CDR2 SYDVKM. The V segment lost 7 bases and the J segment 6 bases; nucleotides outside the gene matches: 11. Full variable domain (outside the CDR3, taken from reference TRBV28 and TRBJ2-3): DVKVTQSSRYLVKRTGEKVFLECVQDMDHENMFWYRQDPGLGLRLIYFSYDVKMKEKGDIPEGYSVSREKKERFSLILESASTNQTSMYLCASKERGAIRDTQYFGPGTRLTVL.

This clone came up once. The chain has TRBV9 and TRBJ2-5, with a possible D match to TRBD2 (5 bases). Trimming pared 3 bases from V and 4 bases from J, leaving 25 bases between. The CDR3 is 18 amino acids. Germline V CDR1 and CDR2: SGDLS, YYNGEE. CDR3 in DNA: TGTGCCAGCAGCGCCCCATTCGATGACGTGGAAGGAGGAGAGACCCAGTACTTC. It encodes CASSAPFDDVEGGETQYF.

The rearrangement links TRBV4-3 to TRBJ2-2; 10 nucleotides agree with TRBD2. The V gene's germline CDR1 is LGHNA and CDR2 YSLEER. The CDR3 runs 21 residues. V shed 0 bases and J 5 bases; nucleotides not matched to a gene: 18. CDR3: CASSQDLVIAGGHRGTGELFF. CDR3 in DNA: TGCGCCAGCAGCCAAGATCTTGTGATAGCGGGGGGCCACCGGGGTACCGGGGAGCTGTTTTTT.

J is TRBJ1-3 and V is TRBV10-3; 7 nucleotides align to TRBD1. Germline lookup yields CDR1 ENHRY and CDR2 SYGVKD. V shed 6 bases and J 8 bases; nucleotides not matched to a gene: 7. This CDR3 spans 13 amino acids. CDR3: CAISQQGSDTIYF. The CDR3 bases are TGTGCCATCAGCCAACAGGGGTCGGACACCATATATTTT.